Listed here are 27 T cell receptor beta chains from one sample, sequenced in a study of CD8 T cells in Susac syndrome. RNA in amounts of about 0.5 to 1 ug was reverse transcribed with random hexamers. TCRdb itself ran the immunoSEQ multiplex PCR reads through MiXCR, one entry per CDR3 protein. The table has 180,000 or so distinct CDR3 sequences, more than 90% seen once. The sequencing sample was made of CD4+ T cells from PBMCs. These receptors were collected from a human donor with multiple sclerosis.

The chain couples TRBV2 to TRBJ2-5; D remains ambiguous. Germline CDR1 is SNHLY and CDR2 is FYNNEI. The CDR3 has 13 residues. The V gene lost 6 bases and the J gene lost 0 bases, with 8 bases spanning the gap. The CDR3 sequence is CASSKNYQETQYF. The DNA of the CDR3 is TGTGCCAGCAGCAAGAATTACCAAGAGACCCAGTACTTC. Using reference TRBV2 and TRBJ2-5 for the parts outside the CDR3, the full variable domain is EPEVTQTPSHQVTQMGQEVILRCVPISNHLYFYWYRQILGQKVEFLVSFYNNEISEKSEIFDDQFSVERPDGSNFTLKIRSTKLEDSAMYFCASSKNYQETQYFGPGTRLLVL.

The CDR3 bases are TGTGCCAGCAGCGTAGAAAGTAACACTGAAGCTTTCTTT. Protein sequence: CASSVESNTEAFF. This chain uses TRBV9 with TRBJ1-1; D remains ambiguous. Trimming stripped 0 bases from V and 2 bases from J, with 5 bases between. The germline V gene has CDR1 SGDLS and CDR2 YYNGEE. The length of the CDR3 is 13 residues.

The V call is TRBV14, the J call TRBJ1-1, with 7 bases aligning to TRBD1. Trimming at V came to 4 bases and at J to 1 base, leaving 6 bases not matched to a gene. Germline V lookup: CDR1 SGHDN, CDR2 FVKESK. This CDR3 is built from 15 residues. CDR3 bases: TGTGCCAGCAGCCGCTCGGGACAGAGGAACACTGAAGCTTTCTTT. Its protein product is CASSRSGQRNTEAFF. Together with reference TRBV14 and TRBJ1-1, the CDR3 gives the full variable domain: EAGVTQFPSHSVIEKGQTVTLRCDPISGHDNLYWYRRVMGKEIKFLLHFVKESKQDESGMPNNRFLAERTGGTYSTLKVQPAELEDSGVYFCASSRSGQRNTEAFFGQGTRLTVV.

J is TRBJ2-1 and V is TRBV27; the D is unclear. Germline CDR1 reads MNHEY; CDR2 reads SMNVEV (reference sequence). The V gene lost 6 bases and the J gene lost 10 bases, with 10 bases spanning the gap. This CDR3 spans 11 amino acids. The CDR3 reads CASSRLREQFF. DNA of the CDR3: TGTGCCAGCAGCAGATTAAGGGAGCAGTTCTTC.

The DNA for the CDR3 is TGTGCCAGCAGCGCTACACAGGGGGAACAATATGGCTACACCTTC. Translation gives CASSATQGEQYGYTF. This chain connects TRBV9 to TRBJ1-2; 8 nucleotides line up with TRBD1. The trim removed 3 bases at V and 5 bases at J, leaving 9 bases unmatched. Looked up from germline, CDR1 is SGDLS and CDR2 is YYNGEE. CDR3 size: 15 residues. The full variable domain, in which reference TRBV9 and TRBJ1-2 provide the parts outside the CDR3, is DSGVTQTPKHLITATGQRVTLRCSPRSGDLSVYWYQQSLDQGLQFLIQYYNGEERAKGNILERFSAQQFPDLHSELNLSSLELGDSALYFCASSATQGEQYGYTFGSGTRLTVV.

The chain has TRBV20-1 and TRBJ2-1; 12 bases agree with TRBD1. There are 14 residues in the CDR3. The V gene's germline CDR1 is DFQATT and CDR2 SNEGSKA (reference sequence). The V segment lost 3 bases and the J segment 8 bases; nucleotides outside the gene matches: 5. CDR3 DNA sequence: TGCAGTGCTAGCCCCGGGACAGGGGGCTATGAGCAGTTCTTC. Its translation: CSASPGTGGYEQFF.

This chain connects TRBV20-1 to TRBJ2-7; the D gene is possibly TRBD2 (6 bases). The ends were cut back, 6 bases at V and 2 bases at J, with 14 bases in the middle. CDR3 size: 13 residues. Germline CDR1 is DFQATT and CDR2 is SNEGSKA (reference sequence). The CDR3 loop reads CSAFAGGAYEQYF. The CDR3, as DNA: TGCAGTGCATTCGCCGGGGGTGCCTACGAGCAGTACTTC.

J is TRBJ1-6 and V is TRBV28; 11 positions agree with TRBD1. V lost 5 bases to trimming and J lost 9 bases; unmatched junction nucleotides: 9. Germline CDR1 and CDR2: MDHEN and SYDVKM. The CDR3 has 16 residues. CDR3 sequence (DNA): TGTGCCAGCAGTACCCGGGACAGGGGGGCGTCTTCACCCCTCCACTTT. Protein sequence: CASSTRDRGASSPLHF.

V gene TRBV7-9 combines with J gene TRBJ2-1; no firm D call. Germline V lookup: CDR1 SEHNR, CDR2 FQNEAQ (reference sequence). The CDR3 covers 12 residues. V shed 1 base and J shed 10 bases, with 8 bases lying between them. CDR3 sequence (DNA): TGTGCCAGCAGCTTAGTTTCACCCGAGCAGTTCTTC. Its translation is CASSLVSPEQFF.

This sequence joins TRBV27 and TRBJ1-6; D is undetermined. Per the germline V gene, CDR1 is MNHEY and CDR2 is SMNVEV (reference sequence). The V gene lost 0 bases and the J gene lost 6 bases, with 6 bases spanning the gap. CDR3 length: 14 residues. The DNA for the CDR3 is TGTGCCAGCAGTTTATCCCTACTTAATTCACCCCTCCACTTT. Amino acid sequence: CASSLSLLNSPLHF.

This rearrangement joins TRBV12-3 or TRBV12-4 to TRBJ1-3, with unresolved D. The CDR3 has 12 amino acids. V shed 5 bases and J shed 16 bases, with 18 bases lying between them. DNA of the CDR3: TGTGCCAGCAGTGCTGCCCAGGTTACCGATTATTTT. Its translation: CASSAAQVTDYF.

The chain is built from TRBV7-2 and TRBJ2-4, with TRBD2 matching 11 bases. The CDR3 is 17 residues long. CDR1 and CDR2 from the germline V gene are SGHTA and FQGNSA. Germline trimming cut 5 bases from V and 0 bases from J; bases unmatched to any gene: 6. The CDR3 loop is CASSHGGLAVAKNIQYF. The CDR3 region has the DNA TGTGCCAGCAGCCATGGGGGACTAGCGGTAGCCAAAAACATTCAGTACTTC. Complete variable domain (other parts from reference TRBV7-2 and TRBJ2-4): GAGVSQSPSNKVTEKGKDVELRCDPISGHTALYWYRQSLGQGLEFLIYFQGNSAPDKSGLPSDRFSAERTGGSVSTLTIQRTQQEDSAVYLCASSHGGLAVAKNIQYFGAGTRLSVL.

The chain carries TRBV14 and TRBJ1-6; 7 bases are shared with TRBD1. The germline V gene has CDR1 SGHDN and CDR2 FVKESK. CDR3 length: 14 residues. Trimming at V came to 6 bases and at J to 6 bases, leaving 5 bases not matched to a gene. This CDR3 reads CASSWGQSNSPLHF. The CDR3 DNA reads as TGTGCCAGCAGTTGGGGACAGTCTAATTCACCCCTCCACTTT.

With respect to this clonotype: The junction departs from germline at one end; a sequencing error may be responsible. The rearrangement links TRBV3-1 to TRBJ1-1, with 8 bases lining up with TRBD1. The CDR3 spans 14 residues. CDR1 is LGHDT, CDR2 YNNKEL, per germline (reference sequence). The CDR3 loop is CASSQGTGNTEAFF. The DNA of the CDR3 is TGTGCCAGCAGTCAAGGGACAGGGAACACTGAAGCTTTCTTT.

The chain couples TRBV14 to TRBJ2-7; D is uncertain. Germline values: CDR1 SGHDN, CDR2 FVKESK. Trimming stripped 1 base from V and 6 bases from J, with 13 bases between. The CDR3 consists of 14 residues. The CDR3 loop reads CASSQVGVSLEQYF. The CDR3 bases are TGTGCCAGCAGCCAAGTTGGGGTTTCCCTCGAGCAGTACTTC. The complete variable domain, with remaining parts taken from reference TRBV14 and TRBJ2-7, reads EAGVTQFPSHSVIEKGQTVTLRCDPISGHDNLYWYRRVMGKEIKFLLHFVKESKQDESGMPNNRFLAERTGGTYSTLKVQPAELEDSGVYFCASSQVGVSLEQYFGPGTRLTVT.

The CDR3 reads CASSSRVGGPHGYTF. In DNA, the CDR3 is TGTGCCAGCAGTTCCCGAGTAGGAGGACCACATGGCTACACCTTC. The J gene is TRBJ1-2, the V gene TRBV12-3 or TRBV12-4, with D uncertain. CDR3 length: 15 amino acids. The germline V and J ends were trimmed by 4 bases and 6 bases, with 18 bases remaining between them.

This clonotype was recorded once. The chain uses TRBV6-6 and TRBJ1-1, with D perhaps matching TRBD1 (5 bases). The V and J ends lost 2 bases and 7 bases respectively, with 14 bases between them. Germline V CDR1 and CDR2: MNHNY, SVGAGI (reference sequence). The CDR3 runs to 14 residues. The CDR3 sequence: CASSYGWGWNEAFF. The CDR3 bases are TGTGCCAGCAGTTACGGGTGGGGCTGGAATGAAGCTTTCTTT.

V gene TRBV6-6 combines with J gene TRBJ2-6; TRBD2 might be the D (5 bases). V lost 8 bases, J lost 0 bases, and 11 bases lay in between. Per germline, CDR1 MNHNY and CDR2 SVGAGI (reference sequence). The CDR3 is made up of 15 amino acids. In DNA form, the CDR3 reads TGTGCCAGCCGCTACGAGGGCTCTGGGGCCAACGTCCTGACTTTC. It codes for CASRYEGSGANVLTF.

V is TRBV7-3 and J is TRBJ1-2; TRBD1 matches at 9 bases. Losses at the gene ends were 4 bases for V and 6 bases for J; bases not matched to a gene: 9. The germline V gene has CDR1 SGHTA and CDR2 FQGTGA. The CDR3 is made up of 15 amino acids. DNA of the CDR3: TGTGCCAGCAGCTCGGATGGGGGACAGGGTAATGGCTACACCTTC. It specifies CASSSDGGQGNGYTF.

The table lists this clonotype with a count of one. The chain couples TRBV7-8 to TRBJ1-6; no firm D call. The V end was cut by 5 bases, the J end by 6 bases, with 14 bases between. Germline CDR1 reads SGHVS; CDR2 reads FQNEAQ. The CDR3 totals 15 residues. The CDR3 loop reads CASSPAQHSNSPLHF. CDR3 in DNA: TGTGCCAGCAGCCCCGCCCAACATAGTAATTCACCCCTCCACTTT.

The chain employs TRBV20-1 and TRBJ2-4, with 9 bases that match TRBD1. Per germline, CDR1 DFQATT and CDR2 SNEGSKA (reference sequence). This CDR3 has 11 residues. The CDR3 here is CRGGTGNIQYF. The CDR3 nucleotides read TGCAGGGGTGGGACAGGGAACATTCAGTACTTC.

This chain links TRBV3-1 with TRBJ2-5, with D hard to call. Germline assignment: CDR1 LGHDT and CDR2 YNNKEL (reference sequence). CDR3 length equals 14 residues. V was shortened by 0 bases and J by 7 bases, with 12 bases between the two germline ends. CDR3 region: CASSQDPAGGTQYF. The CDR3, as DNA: TGTGCCAGCAGCCAAGATCCAGCCGGCGGGACCCAGTACTTC.

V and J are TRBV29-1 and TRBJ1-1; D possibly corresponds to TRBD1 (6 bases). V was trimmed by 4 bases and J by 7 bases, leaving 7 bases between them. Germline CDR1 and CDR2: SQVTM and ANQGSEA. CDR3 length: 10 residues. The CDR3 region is CSVGQVEAFF. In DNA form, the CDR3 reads TGCAGCGTTGGACAGGTTGAAGCTTTCTTT.

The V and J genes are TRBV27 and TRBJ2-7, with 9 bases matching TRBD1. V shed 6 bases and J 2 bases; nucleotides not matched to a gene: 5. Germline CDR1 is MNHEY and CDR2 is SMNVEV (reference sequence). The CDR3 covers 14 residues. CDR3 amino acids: CASSPGQGTYEQYF. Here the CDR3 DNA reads TGTGCCAGCAGCCCGGGACAGGGCACCTACGAGCAGTACTTC.

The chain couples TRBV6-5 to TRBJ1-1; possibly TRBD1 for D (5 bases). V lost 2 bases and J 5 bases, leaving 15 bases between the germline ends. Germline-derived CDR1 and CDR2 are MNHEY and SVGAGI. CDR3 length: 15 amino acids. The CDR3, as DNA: TGTGCCAGCAGTTACCGAGGGGTTGGGGGTACTGAAGCTTTCTTT. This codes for CASSYRGVGGTEAFF.

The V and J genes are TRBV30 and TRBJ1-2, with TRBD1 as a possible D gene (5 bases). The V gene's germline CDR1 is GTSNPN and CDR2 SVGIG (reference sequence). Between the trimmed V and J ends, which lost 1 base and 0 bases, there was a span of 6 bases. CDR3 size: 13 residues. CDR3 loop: CAWSGGANYGYTF. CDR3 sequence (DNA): TGTGCCTGGAGTGGGGGGGCTAACTATGGCTACACCTTC.

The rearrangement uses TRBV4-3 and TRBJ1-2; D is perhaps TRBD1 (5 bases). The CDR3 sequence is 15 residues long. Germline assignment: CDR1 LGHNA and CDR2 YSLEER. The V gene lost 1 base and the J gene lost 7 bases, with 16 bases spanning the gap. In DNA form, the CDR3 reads TGCGCCAGCAGCCAAGCCGGCAGGGCCAAGGTTGGCTACACCTTC. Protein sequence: CASSQAGRAKVGYTF.